This TCR beta chain appears in the sequencing data of a study of shared clonotypes between healthy human individuals. V was pared by 0 bases and J by 2 bases, with 7 bases between. The CDR3 sequence is 14 residues long. CDR1 is MGHRA, CDR2 YSYEKL, per germline. It was across several immunoSEQ plates that each subset's genomic DNA was evenly split. Produced via immunoSEQ multiplex PCR; TCRdb's table is partial and in-frame only. In the table there are roughly 320,000 clones, roughly 84% of which are singletons. General study results and limits: The small donor group covered limited genetic and exposure diversity.

In regard to this clone: Its antigen is not known.

Sequencing was carried out using memory CD8+ T cells sorted from blood. Documented subset: CD45RO+ cells pooled with CCR7-negative TemRA cells. The chain carries TRBV4-1 and TRBJ2-5; D gene uncertain. This TCR came from a man between 18 and 35 years old in good health. As DNA, the CDR3 is TGCGCCAGCAGCCAAGACCCAGTGCAAGAGACCCAGTACTTC. Protein: CASSQDPVQETQYF.